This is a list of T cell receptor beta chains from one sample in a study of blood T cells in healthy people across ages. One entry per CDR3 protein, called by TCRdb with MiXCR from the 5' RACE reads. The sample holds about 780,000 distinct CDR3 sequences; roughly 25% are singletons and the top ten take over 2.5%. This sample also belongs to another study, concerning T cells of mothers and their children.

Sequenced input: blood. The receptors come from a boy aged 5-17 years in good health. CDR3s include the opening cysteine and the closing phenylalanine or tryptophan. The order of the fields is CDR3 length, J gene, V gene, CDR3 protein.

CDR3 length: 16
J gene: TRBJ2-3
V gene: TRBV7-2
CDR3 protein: CASSPWGRASTDTQYF

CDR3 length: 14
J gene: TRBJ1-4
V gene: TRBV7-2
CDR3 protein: CASSRDRVNEKLFF

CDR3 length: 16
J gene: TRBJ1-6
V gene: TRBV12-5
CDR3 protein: CASGLPTTGSGSPLHF

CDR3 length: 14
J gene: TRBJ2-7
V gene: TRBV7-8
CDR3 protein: CASSGLAGFYEQYF

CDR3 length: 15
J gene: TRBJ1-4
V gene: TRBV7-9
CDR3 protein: CASSFFVRGNEKLFF

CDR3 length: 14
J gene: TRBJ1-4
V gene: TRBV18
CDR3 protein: CASSPPAIREKLFF

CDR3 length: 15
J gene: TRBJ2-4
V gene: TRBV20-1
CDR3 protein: CSARWEPAAKNIQYF

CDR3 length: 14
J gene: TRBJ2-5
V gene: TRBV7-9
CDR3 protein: CASSSGTSAETQYF

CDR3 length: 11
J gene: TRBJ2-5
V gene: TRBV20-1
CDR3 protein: CSAVRAETQYF

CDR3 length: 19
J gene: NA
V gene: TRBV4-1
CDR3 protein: CASSQGGMGAGRRQYEQYF

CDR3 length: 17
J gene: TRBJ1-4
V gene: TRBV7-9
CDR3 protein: CASSLGVTPGEGEKLFF

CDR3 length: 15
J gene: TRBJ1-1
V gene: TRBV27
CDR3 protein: CASSPWPGRGTEAFF

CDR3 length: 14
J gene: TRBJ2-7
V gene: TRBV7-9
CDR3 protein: CASSPKGYSYEQYF

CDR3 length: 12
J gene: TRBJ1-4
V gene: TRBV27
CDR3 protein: CASSPPGEKLFF

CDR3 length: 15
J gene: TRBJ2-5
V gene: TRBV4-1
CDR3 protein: CASSLGSTFGETQYF

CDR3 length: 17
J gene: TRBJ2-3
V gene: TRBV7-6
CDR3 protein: CASRTRPGLGGSDTQYF

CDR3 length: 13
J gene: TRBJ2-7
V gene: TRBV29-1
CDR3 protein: CSVDEGGIYEQYF

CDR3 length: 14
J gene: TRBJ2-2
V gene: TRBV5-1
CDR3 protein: CASSLVVNTGELFF

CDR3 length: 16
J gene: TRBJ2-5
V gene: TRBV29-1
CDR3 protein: CSVEEGLAGAWETQYF

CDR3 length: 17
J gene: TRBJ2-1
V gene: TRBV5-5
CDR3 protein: CASSYRTYGGGEETQFF

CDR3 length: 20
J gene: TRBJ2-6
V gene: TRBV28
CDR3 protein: CASSPRTPGRATSWANVLTF

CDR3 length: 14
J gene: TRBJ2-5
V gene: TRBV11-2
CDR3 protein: CASSLVVGVGTQYF

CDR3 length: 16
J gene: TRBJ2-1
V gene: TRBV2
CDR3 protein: CASSPRLAGGIGEQFF

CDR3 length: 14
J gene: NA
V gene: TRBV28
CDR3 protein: CASSFPGTTYEQYF